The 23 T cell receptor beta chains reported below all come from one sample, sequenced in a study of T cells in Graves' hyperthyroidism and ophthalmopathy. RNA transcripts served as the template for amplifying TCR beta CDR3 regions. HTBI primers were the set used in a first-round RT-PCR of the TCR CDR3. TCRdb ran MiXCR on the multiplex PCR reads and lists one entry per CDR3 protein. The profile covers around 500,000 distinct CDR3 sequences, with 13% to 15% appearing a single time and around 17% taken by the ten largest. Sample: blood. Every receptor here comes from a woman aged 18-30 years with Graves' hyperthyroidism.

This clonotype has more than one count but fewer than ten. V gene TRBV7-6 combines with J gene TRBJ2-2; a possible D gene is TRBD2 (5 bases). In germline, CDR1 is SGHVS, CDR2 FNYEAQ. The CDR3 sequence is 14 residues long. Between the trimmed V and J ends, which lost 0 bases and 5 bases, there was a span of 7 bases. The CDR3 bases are TGTGCCAGCAGCTTAGCGGAGCGGACCGGGGAGCTGTTTTTT. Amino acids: CASSLAERTGELFF.

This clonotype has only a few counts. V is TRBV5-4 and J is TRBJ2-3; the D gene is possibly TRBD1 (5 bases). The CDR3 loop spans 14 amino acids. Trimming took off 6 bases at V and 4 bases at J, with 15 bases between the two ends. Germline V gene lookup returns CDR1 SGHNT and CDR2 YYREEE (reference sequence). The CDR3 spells CASKTRVEADTQYF. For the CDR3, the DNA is TGTGCCAGCAAAACCAGGGTTGAGGCAGATACGCAGTATTTT.

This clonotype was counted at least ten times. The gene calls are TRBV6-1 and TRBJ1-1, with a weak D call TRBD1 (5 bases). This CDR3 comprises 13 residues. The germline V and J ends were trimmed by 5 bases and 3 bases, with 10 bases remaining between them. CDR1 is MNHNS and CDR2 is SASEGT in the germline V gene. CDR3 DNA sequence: TGTGCCAGCAGTCGACAGTCCGACACTGAAGCTTTCTTT. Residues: CASSRQSDTEAFF.

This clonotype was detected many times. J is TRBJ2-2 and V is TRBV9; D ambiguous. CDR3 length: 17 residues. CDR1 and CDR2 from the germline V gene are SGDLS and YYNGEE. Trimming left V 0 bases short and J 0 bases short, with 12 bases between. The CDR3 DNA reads TGTGCCAGCAGCGTAGCCCTCACCCATTCGAACACCGGGGAGCTGTTTTTT. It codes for CASSVALTHSNTGELFF.

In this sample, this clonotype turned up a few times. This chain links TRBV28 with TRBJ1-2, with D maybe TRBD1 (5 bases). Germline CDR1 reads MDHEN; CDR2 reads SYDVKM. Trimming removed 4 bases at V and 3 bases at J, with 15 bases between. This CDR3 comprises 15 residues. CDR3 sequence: CASSSPSGDDYGYTF. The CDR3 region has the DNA TGTGCCAGCAGTTCCCCCTCCGGGGACGACTATGGCTACACCTTC.

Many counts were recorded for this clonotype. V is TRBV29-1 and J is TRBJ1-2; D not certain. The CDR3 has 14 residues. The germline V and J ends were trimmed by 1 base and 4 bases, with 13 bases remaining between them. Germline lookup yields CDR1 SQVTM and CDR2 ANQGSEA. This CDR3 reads CSVEAYRVTYGYTF. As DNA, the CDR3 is TGCAGCGTTGAAGCTTATAGGGTGACCTATGGCTACACCTTC.

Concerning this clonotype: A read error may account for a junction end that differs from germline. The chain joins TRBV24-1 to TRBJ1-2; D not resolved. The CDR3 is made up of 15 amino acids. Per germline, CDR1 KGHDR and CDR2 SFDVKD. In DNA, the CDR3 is TGTGCCACCAGTCATTTCGTGGGTGGAGACTATGGCTACACCTTC. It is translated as CATSHFVGGDYGYTF.

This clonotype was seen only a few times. DNA of the CDR3: TGTGCCAGCAGTTTGGTGGGGGAGGGCGGCTACACCTTC. The encoded protein is CASSLVGEGGYTF. The chain couples TRBV28 to TRBJ1-2; possibly TRBD1 for D (5 bases). This CDR3 comprises 13 residues. Germline CDR1 and CDR2: MDHEN and SYDVKM. Between the trimmed V and J ends, which lost 3 bases and 8 bases, there was a span of 13 bases.

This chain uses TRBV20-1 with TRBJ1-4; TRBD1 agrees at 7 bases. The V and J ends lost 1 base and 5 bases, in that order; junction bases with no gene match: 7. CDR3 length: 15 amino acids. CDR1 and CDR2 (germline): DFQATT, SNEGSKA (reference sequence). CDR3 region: CSARGGTDRNEKLFF. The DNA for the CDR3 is TGCAGTGCTAGAGGTGGGACAGACCGGAATGAAAAACTGTTTTTT.

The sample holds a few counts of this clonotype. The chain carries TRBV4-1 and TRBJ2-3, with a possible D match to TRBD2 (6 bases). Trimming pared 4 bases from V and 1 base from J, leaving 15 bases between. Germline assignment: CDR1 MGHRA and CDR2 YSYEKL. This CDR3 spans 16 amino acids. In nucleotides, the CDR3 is TGCGCCAGCAGCCTACCAGGGCGGGGTGGCACAGATACGCAGTATTTT. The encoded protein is CASSLPGRGGTDTQYF.

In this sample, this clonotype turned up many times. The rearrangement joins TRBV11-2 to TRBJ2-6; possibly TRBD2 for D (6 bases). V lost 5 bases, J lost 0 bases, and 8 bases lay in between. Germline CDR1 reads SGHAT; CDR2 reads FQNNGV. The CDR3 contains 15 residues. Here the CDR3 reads CASSRLVSGANVLTF. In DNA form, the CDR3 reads TGTGCCAGCAGCAGACTAGTCTCTGGGGCCAACGTCCTGACTTTC.

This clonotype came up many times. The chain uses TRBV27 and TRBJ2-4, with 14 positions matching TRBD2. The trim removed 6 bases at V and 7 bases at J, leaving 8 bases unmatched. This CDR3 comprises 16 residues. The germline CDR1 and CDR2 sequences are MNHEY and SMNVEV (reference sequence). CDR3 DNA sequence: TGTGCCAGCAGCGGACTAGCGGGAGGACCCCGGAACATTCAGTACTTC. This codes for CASSGLAGGPRNIQYF.

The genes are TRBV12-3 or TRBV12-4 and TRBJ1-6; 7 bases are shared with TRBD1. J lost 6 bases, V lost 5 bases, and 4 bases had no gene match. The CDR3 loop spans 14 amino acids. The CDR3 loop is CASSHQGVNSPLHF. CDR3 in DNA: TGTGCCAGCAGTCACCAGGGGGTTAATTCACCCCTCCACTTT.

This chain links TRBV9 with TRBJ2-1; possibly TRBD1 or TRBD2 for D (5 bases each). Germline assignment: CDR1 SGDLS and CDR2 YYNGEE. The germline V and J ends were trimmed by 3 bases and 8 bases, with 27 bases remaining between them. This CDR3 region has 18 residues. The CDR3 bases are TGTGCCAGCAGCGCCCCCCGGTCCGGGGCAGGGCAGTCGCATGAGCAGTTCTTC. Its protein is CASSAPRSGAGQSHEQFF.

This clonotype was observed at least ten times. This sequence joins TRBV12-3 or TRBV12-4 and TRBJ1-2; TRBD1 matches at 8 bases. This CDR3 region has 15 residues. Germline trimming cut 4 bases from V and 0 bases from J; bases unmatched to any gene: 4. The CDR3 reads CASSSRTGPNYGYTF. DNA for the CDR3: TGTGCCAGCAGTTCGCGGACAGGGCCTAACTATGGCTACACCTTC.

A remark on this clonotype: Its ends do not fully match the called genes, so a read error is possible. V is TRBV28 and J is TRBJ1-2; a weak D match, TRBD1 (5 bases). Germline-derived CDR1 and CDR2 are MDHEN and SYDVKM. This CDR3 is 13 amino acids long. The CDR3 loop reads CASSLGAGELFAF. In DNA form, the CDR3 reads TGTGCCAGCAGTTTAGGGGCTGGGGAACTCTTCGCCTTC.

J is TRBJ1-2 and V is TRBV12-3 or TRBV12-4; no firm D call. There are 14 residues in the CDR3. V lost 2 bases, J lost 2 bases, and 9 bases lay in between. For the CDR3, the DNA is TGTGCCAGCAGTTTAATGGGGTTAAACTATGGCTACACCTTC. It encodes CASSLMGLNYGYTF.

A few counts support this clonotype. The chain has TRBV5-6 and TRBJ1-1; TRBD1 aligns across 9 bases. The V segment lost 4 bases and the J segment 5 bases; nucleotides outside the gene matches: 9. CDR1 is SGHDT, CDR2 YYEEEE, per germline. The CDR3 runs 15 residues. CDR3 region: CASSRIRDRDTEAFF. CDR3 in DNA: TGTGCCAGCAGCCGTATAAGGGACAGGGATACTGAAGCTTTCTTT.

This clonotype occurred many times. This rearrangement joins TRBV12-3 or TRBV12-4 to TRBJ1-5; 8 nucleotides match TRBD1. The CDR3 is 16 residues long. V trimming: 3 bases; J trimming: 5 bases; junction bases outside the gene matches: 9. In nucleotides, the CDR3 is TGTGCCAGCAGTTTCGGACAGGGAGTGAGATATCAGCCCCAGCATTTT. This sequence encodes CASSFGQGVRYQPQHF.

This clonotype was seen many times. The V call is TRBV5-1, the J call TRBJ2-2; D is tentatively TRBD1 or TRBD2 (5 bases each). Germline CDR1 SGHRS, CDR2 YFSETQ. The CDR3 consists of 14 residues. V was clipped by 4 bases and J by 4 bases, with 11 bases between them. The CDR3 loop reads CASSRGPPTGELFF. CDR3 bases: TGCGCCAGCAGCCGGGGACCACCCACCGGGGAGCTGTTTTTT.

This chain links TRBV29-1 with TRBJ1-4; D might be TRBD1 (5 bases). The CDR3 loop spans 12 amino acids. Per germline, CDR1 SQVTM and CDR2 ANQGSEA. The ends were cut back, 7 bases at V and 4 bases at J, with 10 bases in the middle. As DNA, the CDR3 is TGCAGCGGTGCGGGGGATAATGAAAAACTGTTTTTT. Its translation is CSGAGDNEKLFF.

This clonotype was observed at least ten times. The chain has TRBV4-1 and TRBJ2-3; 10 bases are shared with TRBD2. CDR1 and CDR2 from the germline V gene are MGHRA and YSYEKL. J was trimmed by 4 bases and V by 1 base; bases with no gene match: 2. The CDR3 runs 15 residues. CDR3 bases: TGCGCCAGCAGCCAAGCTAGCGGGAGCCCAGATACGCAGTATTTT. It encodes CASSQASGSPDTQYF.

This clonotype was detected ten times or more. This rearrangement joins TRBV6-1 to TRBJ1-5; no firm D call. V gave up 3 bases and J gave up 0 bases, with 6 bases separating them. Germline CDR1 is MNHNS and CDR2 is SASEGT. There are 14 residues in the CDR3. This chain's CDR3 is CASSDWASNQPQHF. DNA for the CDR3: TGTGCCAGCAGTGACTGGGCTAGCAATCAGCCCCAGCATTTT.